This TCR beta chain emerged from a study of blood T cells in healthy people across ages. Study context: Using template switching, researchers captured about one barcoded beta molecule for each two T cells.

Germline values: CDR1 MGHRA, CDR2 YSYEKL. Trimming cost V 0 bases and J 0 bases, with 8 bases left between them. The CDR3 has 15 residues. It was with a sample-barcoded 5' primer and a J-beta primer mix that a second PCR of roughly 7 to 12 cycles was run. TCRdb re-called the 5' RACE reads with MiXCR, one entry per CDR3 protein. The table lists hundreds of thousands of distinct CDR3 sequences, roughly 50% of them singletons. The source material was blood. This chain links TRBV4-1 with TRBJ1-2, with D unclear. The source is a man aged 25-45 years in good health. The DNA of the CDR3 is TGCGCCAGCAGCCAAGACCTTCGATCTAACTATGGCTACACCTTC. Residues: CASSQDLRSNYGYTF.